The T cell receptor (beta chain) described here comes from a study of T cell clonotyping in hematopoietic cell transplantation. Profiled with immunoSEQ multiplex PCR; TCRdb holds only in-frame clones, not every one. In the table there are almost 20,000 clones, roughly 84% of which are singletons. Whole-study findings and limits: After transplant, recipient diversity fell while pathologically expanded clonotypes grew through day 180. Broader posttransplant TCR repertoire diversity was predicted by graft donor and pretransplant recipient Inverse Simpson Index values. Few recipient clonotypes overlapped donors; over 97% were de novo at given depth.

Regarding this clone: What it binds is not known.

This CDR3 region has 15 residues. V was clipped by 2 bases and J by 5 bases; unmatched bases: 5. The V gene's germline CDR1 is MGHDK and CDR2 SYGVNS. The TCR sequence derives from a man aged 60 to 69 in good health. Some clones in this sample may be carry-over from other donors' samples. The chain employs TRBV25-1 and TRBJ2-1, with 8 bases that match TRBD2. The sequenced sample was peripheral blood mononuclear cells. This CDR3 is CASSELSGDNNEQFF. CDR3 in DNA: TGTGCCAGCAGTGAACTTAGCGGGGACAACAATGAGCAGTTCTTC.